The T cell receptor beta chain under discussion was sequenced for a study of blood T cell repertoires in COVID-19. Method: immunoSEQ multiplex PCR; TCRdb's copy keeps in-frame clones and lacks some. The sample has fewer than 350,000 clones; roughly 89% are singletons. Germline V gene sequence: CDR1 MNHEY, CDR2 SVGAGI. The CDR3 sequence is 14 residues long. V dropped 6 bases and J dropped 8 bases, with 19 bases sitting between them. Sequencing was performed on PBMCs or T cells enriched from blood (not recorded which). The J gene is TRBJ1-2, the V gene TRBV6-5, with D unresolved. The TCR comes from a man aged 55 to 70 who had recovered from COVID-19. The CDR3 DNA is TGTGCCAGCAGAGAGAGGCTTCCTACCGGCGGCTACACCTTC. It specifies CASRERLPTGGYTF.